These T cell receptor beta chains were read from a single sample in a study of shared clonotypes between healthy human individuals. This table comes from immunoSEQ multiplex PCR, and its TCRdb copy is limited to in-frame clones, with some not included. Of about 610,000 clones listed, approximately 96% are singletons. Sequencing was done on a sample of naive CD8+ T cells sorted from blood. Receptor source: a woman younger than 45 in good health. Each CDR3 is given with its conserved first and last residue. The D gene is left open where the match is weak. Some rows mark clone size as missing; the rest say once, few, many or name a class of expanded clone.

TRBJ2-3 once TRBV4-1 . CASSQVGPSRSTDTQYF TGCGCCAGCAGCCAAGTTGGGCCTAGCCGTAGCACAGATACGCAGTATTTT
TRBJ2-2 . TRBV5-6 . CASSMNTGELFF TGTGCCAGCAGCATGAACACCGGGGAGCTGTTTTTT
TRBJ2-7 . TRBV4-1 TRBD1 CASSQVTGGTYEQYF TGCGCCAGCAGCCAAGTTACAGGGGGAACTTACGAGCAGTACTTC
TRBJ2-7 . TRBV28 TRBD2 CASSFGAGGSWEQYF TGTGCCAGCAGTTTCGGGGCGGGAGGTTCGTGGGAGCAGTACTTC
TRBJ2-1 once TRBV4-1 . CASSQEPTTREGEQFF TGCGCCAGCAGCCAAGAACCCACTACCCGAGAAGGTGAGCAGTTCTTC
TRBJ2-7 once TRBV7-8 TRBD1 CASSPGDRGYEQYF TGTGCCAGCAGTCCCGGGGACAGGGGATACGAGCAGTACTTC
TRBJ2-1 . TRBV7-9 . CASSPRGSYNEQFF TGTGCCAGCAGCCCGAGGGGGAGTTACAATGAGCAGTTCTTC
TRBJ2-7 . TRBV11-1 . CASSPIQELSGYEQYF TGTGCCAGCAGCCCGATACAGGAACTTAGCGGATACGAGCAGTACTTC
TRBJ1-1 . TRBV28 . CASRSKTGTEAFF TGTGCCAGCAGATCTAAAACAGGTACTGAAGCTTTCTTT
TRBJ1-5 . TRBV28 . CASRSDSFDQPQHF TGTGCCAGCAGGTCCGATAGTTTCGATCAGCCCCAGCATTTT
TRBJ2-7 . TRBV5-4 . CASSYGSGEQYF TGTGCCAGCAGCTATGGGTCGGGCGAGCAGTACTTC
TRBJ1-1 once TRBV28 . CASARRGITEAFF TGTGCCAGCGCCCGCAGGGGCATCACTGAAGCTTTCTTT
TRBJ1-5 . TRBV27 . CASSSDRGGNQPQHF TGTGCCAGCAGCTCGGACAGAGGGGGCAATCAGCCCCAGCATTTT
TRBJ2-1 . TRBV7-9 . CASSNHGTDSRDNEQFF TGTGCCAGCAGCAACCACGGGACCGATTCGAGGGACAATGAGCAGTTCTTC
TRBJ1-4 few TRBV15 . CATSTGGGFEKLFF TGTGCCACCAGCACTGGGGGAGGGTTTGAAAAACTGTTTTTT
TRBJ1-1 . TRBV11-2 TRBD1 CASSLGQGADTEAFF TGTGCCAGCAGCTTAGGCCAGGGGGCGGACACTGAAGCTTTCTTT
TRBJ1-3 . TRBV9 . CASSPSQASGNTIYF TGTGCCAGCAGCCCGTCTCAGGCCTCTGGAAACACCATATATTTT
TRBJ2-2 . TRBV6-5 . CASRGITGELFF TGTGCCAGCAGAGGAATTACCGGGGAGCTGTTTTTT
TRBJ2-2 once TRBV27 . CASSYTRGPGELFF TGTGCTAGCAGCTATACCCGCGGTCCCGGGGAGCTGTTTTTT
TRBJ2-3 . TRBV28 TRBD2 CASSLLAGARDTQYF TGTGCCAGCAGTTTATTAGCGGGAGCAAGGGATACGCAGTATTTT
TRBJ2-5 . TRBV5-8 TRBD1 CASTLPLGGLYQETQYF TGTGCCAGCACCCTCCCCCTAGGGGGCTTGTACCAAGAGACCCAGTACTTC
TRBJ2-2 . TRBV5-4 TRBD2 CASSLASGRADTGELFF TGTGCCAGCAGCTTGGCTAGCGGGAGGGCGGACACCGGGGAGCTGTTTTTT
TRBJ2-7 . TRBV28 . CASRLVGKGEQYF TGTGCCAGCAGGTTGGTGGGAAAAGGCGAGCAGTACTTC
TRBJ2-7 . TRBV27 TRBD2 CASSPLPLAGSDEQYF TGTGCCAGCAGTCCGCTCCCACTAGCGGGAAGCGACGAGCAGTACTTC
TRBJ2-1 . TRBV28 . CASSPTNPYNEQFF TGTGCCAGCAGCCCGACGAACCCTTACAATGAGCAGTTCTTC
TRBJ2-7 . TRBV28 . CASSLGKVWDVSYEQYF TGTGCCAGCAGTTTAGGGAAGGTCTGGGATGTATCCTACGAGCAGTACTTC
TRBJ1-2 . TRBV18 . CASSPPGQGIGTDGYTF TGTGCCAGCTCACCACCAGGGCAGGGGATCGGCACAGACGGCTACACCTTC
TRBJ2-7 . TRBV6-6 . CASSYAGQFYEQYF TGTGCCAGCAGTTACGCGGGACAATTCTACGAGCAGTACTTC
TRBJ2-2 few TRBV19 . CASSSAFGPGELFF TGTGCCAGTAGCTCAGCATTTGGTCCCGGGGAGCTGTTTTTT
TRBJ1-5 . TRBV10-2 . CASSESVGQINQPQHF TGCGCCAGCAGTGAGTCGGTAGGGCAAATCAATCAGCCCCAGCATTTT
TRBJ1-2 . TRBV5-4 . CASSLSGAGEGYTF TGTGCCAGCAGCTTGTCGGGGGCGGGGGAAGGCTACACCTTC
TRBJ1-5 . TRBV7-9 . CASSLMAQPQHF TGTGCCAGCAGCTTGATGGCTCAGCCCCAGCATTTT
TRBJ2-3 . TRBV4-1 TRBD2 CASSLRLAGGPSVLTDTQYF TGCGCCAGCAGCCTACGACTAGCGGGAGGGCCGAGTGTATTAACAGATACGCAGTATTTT
TRBJ2-5 . TRBV13 . CASSPTRRGAVETQYF TGTGCCAGCAGCCCCACTCGCCGGGGGGCTGTGGAGACCCAGTACTTC
TRBJ1-1 . TRBV27 . CASSQLTPSREEYTEAFF TGTGCCAGCAGTCAATTAACCCCTTCACGCGAAGAGTACACTGAAGCTTTCTTT
TRBJ2-2 . TRBV7-9 . CASSPPHGMRVGTGELFF TGTGCCAGCAGTCCTCCGCACGGGATGCGAGTCGGCACCGGGGAGCTGTTTTTT
TRBJ2-1 . TRBV19 TRBD2 CASTEGAGGPNEQFF TGTGCCAGTACTGAAGGAGCGGGAGGGCCCAATGAGCAGTTCTTC
TRBJ2-5 . TRBV10-3 . CAISETGRGETQYF TGTGCCATCAGTGAGACAGGGAGAGGGGAGACCCAGTACTTC
TRBJ2-1 . TRBV28 TRBD2 CASSATSGTYNEQFF TGTGCCAGCAGTGCGACTAGCGGAACCTACAATGAGCAGTTCTTC
TRBJ2-1 . TRBV28 TRBD2 CASSSLTVPGLAGETYNEQFF TGTGCCAGCAGTTCCTTAACCGTTCCGGGACTAGCGGGAGAGACGTACAATGAGCAGTTCTTC
TRBJ2-7 . TRBV6-5 TRBD2 CASSFSGTNFYEQYF TGTGCCAGCAGCTTTTCCGGGACTAATTTTTACGAGCAGTACTTC
TRBJ2-7 once TRBV7-8 TRBD1 CASSLHRGQIYEQYF TGTGCCAGCAGCTTACACAGGGGGCAGATCTACGAGCAGTACTTC